The 29 T cell receptor beta chains reported below all come from one sample, sequenced in a study of long-term antiretroviral therapy in people with HIV. Survey-level immunoSEQ v3.0 assays were run. The table came from immunoSEQ multiplex PCR; TCRdb's copy has only in-frame clones and leaves some out. The data show tens of thousands of clones, around 80% seen once. Material: unsorted PBMCs, obtained 0.8 years after starting antiretroviral therapy. These receptors were collected from a woman aged 18-29 years with HIV.

The chain recombines TRBV5-4 with TRBJ2-3, with D possibly being TRBD1 or TRBD2 (5 bases each). Trimming removed 4 bases at V and 10 bases at J, with 22 bases between. Looked up from germline, CDR1 is SGHNT and CDR2 is YYREEE (reference sequence). The length of the CDR3 is 15 residues. The CDR3 DNA reads as TGTGCCAGCAGCGAGGGACCCGACACCGCAGAGGCGCAGTATTTT. Protein product: CASSEGPDTAEAQYF.

The rearrangement uses TRBV6-5 and TRBJ2-5; 10 nucleotides match TRBD2. J lost 3 bases, V lost 8 bases, and 6 bases had no gene match. The CDR3 is made up of 14 amino acids. CDR1 and CDR2 from the germline V gene are MNHEY and SVGAGI. The CDR3 nucleotides are TGTGCCAGCGGGCCTAGCGGGAGAGAAGAGACCCAGTACTTC. Protein sequence: CASGPSGREETQYF.

The chain has TRBV2 and TRBJ2-1; 7 positions match TRBD2. V lost 1 base and J lost 6; bases outside the gene matches: 3. The CDR3 consists of 14 residues. Germline CDR1 SNHLY, CDR2 FYNNEI. The CDR3 here is CASSEGGSANEQFF. The CDR3 DNA follows: TGTGCCAGCAGTGAAGGCGGGAGCGCCAATGAGCAGTTCTTC.

The chain combines TRBV27 with TRBJ2-3, with 7 bases that match TRBD2. This CDR3 has 15 residues. V dropped 3 bases and J dropped 0; count of bases not matched to a gene: 3. Germline CDR1 is MNHEY and CDR2 is SMNVEV (reference sequence). CDR3 amino acids: CASSLSSGSTDTQYF. The CDR3 nucleotides read TGTGCCAGCAGTTTGTCTAGCGGTAGCACAGATACGCAGTATTTT.

V gene TRBV7-2 combines with J gene TRBJ2-3; TRBD2 matches at 10 bases. The CDR3 length is 15 residues. Trimming cost V 1 base and J 4 bases; bases outside gene matches: 2. Germline V gene sequence: CDR1 SGHTA, CDR2 FQGNSA. CDR3 region: CASSLDGTSADTQYF. CDR3 DNA sequence: TGTGCCAGCAGCTTAGACGGGACTAGCGCAGATACGCAGTATTTT. Using reference TRBV7-2 and TRBJ2-3 for the parts outside the CDR3, the full variable domain is GAGVSQSPSNKVTEKGKDVELRCDPISGHTALYWYRQSLGQGLEFLIYFQGNSAPDKSGLPSDRFSAERTGGSVSTLTIQRTQQEDSAVYLCASSLDGTSADTQYFGPGTRLTVL.

The chain employs TRBV14 and TRBJ2-1; 13 bases are a match to TRBD2. From germline, CDR1 is SGHDN and CDR2 FVKESK. V lost 0 bases to trimming and J lost 12 bases; unmatched junction nucleotides: 8. CDR3 length: 16 residues. DNA of the CDR3: TGTGCCAGCAGCCAAGAAAAGACTAGCGGGGGGTATGGGCAGTTCTTC. Protein product: CASSQEKTSGGYGQFF.

This rearrangement joins TRBV11-2 to TRBJ2-5; D possibly uses TRBD1 or TRBD2 (7 bases each). V lost 3 bases to trimming and J lost 2 bases, with 13 bases between them. The CDR3 has 15 residues. Germline-derived CDR1 and CDR2 are SGHAT and FQNNGV. The CDR3 spells CASSLGAGQQETQYF. CDR3 DNA sequence: TGTGCCAGCAGCTTGGGAGCGGGACAGCAAGAGACCCAGTACTTC.

The chain combines TRBV14 with TRBJ2-7, with 10 bases aligning to TRBD1. The germline V gene has CDR1 SGHDN and CDR2 FVKESK. The V segment lost 4 bases and the J segment 4 bases; nucleotides outside the gene matches: 7. This CDR3 region has 15 residues. CDR3 residues: CASSPGTGVRYEQYF. CDR3 bases: TGTGCCAGCAGCCCGGGGACAGGGGTTCGGTACGAGCAGTACTTC.

V is TRBV2 and J is TRBJ1-3; no definite D call. The CDR3 contains 14 residues. V lost 8 bases and J 4 bases, leaving 15 bases between the germline ends. Germline CDR1 SNHLY, CDR2 FYNNEI. CDR3 sequence reads: CASLEGGIGNTIYF. The CDR3 DNA follows: TGTGCCAGCCTCGAAGGCGGGATAGGAAACACCATATATTTT.

The chain carries TRBV7-2 and TRBJ2-7; 8 positions agree with TRBD2. J lost 2 bases, V lost 5 bases, and 5 bases had no gene match. CDR1 SGHTA and CDR2 FQGNSA come from the germline V gene. The CDR3 has 14 amino acids. The CDR3 DNA is TGTGCCAGCAGCCCTAGCGGGCCCGCCTACGAGCAGTACTTC. Encoded protein: CASSPSGPAYEQYF.

The chain links TRBV10-3 to TRBJ1-3, with D unresolved. From germline, CDR1 is ENHRY and CDR2 SYGVKD. The CDR3 has 15 amino acids. V was clipped by 0 bases and J by 1 base, with 7 bases between them. The CDR3 DNA follows: TGTGCCATCAGTGAGTCGACGGGATCTGGAAACACCATATATTTT. Translating gives CAISESTGSGNTIYF.

The J gene is TRBJ2-7, the V gene TRBV27, with D possibly being TRBD1 (5 bases). V lost 2 bases, J lost 5 bases, and 13 bases lay in between. The CDR3 spans 14 residues. Germline values: CDR1 MNHEY, CDR2 SMNVEV (reference sequence). This CDR3 reads CASSLRQGWNEQYF. The CDR3 DNA is TGTGCCAGCAGTTTACGGCAGGGTTGGAACGAGCAGTACTTC.

V gene TRBV7-9 combines with J gene TRBJ1-5; D is unresolved. Germline V gene data show CDR1 as SEHNR and CDR2 as FQNEAQ (reference sequence). This CDR3 is built from 17 residues. The ends were cut back, 0 bases at V and 0 bases at J, with 12 bases in the middle. The CDR3, as DNA: TGTGCCAGCAGCTTAGCGCGGGCTAGGGTTAGCAATCAGCCCCAGCATTTT. Translating it yields CASSLARARVSNQPQHF.

This sequence joins TRBV19 and TRBJ1-1, with D hard to call. V lost 7 bases, J lost 2 bases, and 11 bases lay in between. The CDR3 extends over 13 amino acids. The V gene's germline CDR1 is LNHDA and CDR2 SQIVND (reference sequence). This chain's CDR3 is CASTNSLNTEAFF. The DNA of the CDR3 is TGTGCCAGTACAAACAGCCTTAACACTGAAGCTTTCTTT.

This chain joins TRBV5-1 and TRBJ2-2; D possibly corresponds to TRBD2 (5 bases). V was trimmed by 2 bases and J by 2 bases, leaving 16 bases between them. Germline assignment: CDR1 SGHRS and CDR2 YFSETQ. This CDR3 comprises 17 residues. This CDR3 is CASSFLLGRDNTGELFF. The CDR3 bases are TGCGCCAGCAGCTTCTTGCTTGGGAGAGATAACACCGGGGAGCTGTTTTTT.

The chain employs TRBV28 and TRBJ1-4, with unresolved D. Per the germline V gene, CDR1 is MDHEN and CDR2 is SYDVKM. V lost 6 bases, J lost 1 base, and 15 bases lay in between. CDR3 length equals 16 residues. CDR3 nucleotide sequence: TGTGCCAGCAGCTCCGACATAGCGGGAACTAATGAAAAACTGTTTTTT. It is translated as CASSSDIAGTNEKLFF. Drawing the rest from reference TRBV28 and TRBJ1-4, the complete variable domain is DVKVTQSSRYLVKRTGEKVFLECVQDMDHENMFWYRQDPGLGLRLIYFSYDVKMKEKGDIPEGYSVSREKKERFSLILESASTNQTSMYLCASSSDIAGTNEKLFFGSGTQLSVL.

This chain joins TRBV19 and TRBJ2-7, with TRBD2 identical over 9 bases. This CDR3 is 16 amino acids long. With 10 bases clipped from V and 3 bases from J, the junction kept 16 bases outside the gene matches. The germline V gene has CDR1 LNHDA and CDR2 SQIVND (reference sequence). The CDR3 reads CATKIPSGIGVYEQYF. The CDR3, as DNA: TGTGCCACCAAGATCCCTAGCGGGATAGGAGTCTACGAGCAGTACTTC.

The rearrangement joins TRBV4-1 to TRBJ2-1; D ambiguous. Germline V lookup: CDR1 MGHRA, CDR2 YSYEKL. The CDR3 contains 15 residues. V was shortened by 0 bases and J by 1 base, with 7 bases between the two germline ends. The CDR3 loop reads CASSQDYGSYNEQFF. For the CDR3, the DNA is TGCGCCAGCAGCCAAGATTATGGGTCCTACAATGAGCAGTTCTTC.

This clone was seen more than once but under ten times. Other nucleotide sequences in the sample specify the same CDR3. The chain joins TRBV6-1 to TRBJ2-7; 8 bases are shared with TRBD1. The CDR3 consists of 15 residues. Germline V gene data show CDR1 as MNHNS and CDR2 as SASEGT. V was clipped by 1 base and J by 1 base; unmatched bases: 3. The DNA for the CDR3 is TGTGCCAGCAGTGAAGAGGGGACAGGATCCTACGAGCAGTACTTC. Residues: CASSEEGTGSYEQYF.

The rearrangement links TRBV10-3 to TRBJ2-6; no clear D gene. V was clipped by 0 bases and J by 1 base, with 7 bases between them. CDR3 length: 16 residues. The germline gives CDR1 ENHRY, CDR2 SYGVKD. CDR3 bases: TGTGCCATCAGTGAGTCGGAAGGGTCTGGGGCCAACGTCCTGACTTTC. Translated: CAISESEGSGANVLTF.

The chain couples TRBV19 to TRBJ2-7, with a possible D match to TRBD2 (6 bases). Germline CDR1 is LNHDA and CDR2 is SQIVND (reference sequence). The CDR3 totals 15 residues. V lost 1 base and J lost 1, with 11 bases in between. The CDR3 sequence: CASSIASDSSYEQYF. CDR3 nucleotide sequence: TGTGCCAGTAGTATAGCTAGCGATTCTTCCTACGAGCAGTACTTC.

CDR3 amino acids: CASIMRGSYIDDEQFF. As DNA, the CDR3 is TGTGCCAGTATAATGCGGGGTAGTTACATTGACGATGAGCAGTTCTTC. This chain joins TRBV28 and TRBJ2-1; a weak D match, TRBD2 (6 bases). CDR3 length: 16 amino acids. V lost 9 bases to trimming and J lost 8 bases, with 26 bases between them. The germline gives CDR1 MDHEN, CDR2 SYDVKM.

The chain uses TRBV23-1 and TRBJ2-3, with D tentatively TRBD1 (5 bases). TRBV23-1 falls under the ORF class, with uncertain function. Trimming stripped 6 bases from V and 8 bases from J, with 24 bases between. The CDR3 loop spans 16 amino acids. The CDR3, as DNA: TGCGCCAGCAGCCCGACAGTCTTCTATCTCAACGGTACGCAGTATTTT. Translating gives CASSPTVFYLNGTQYF.

The gene calls are TRBV7-2 and TRBJ2-7; a weak D match, TRBD1 (6 bases). V lost 5 bases and J 0 bases, leaving 14 bases between the germline ends. The CDR3 contains 15 residues. The germline V gene encodes CDR1 SGHTA and CDR2 FQGNSA. The CDR3 here is CASSLSGTRSYEQYF. DNA for the CDR3: TGTGCCAGCAGCCTCTCCGGGACACGCTCCTACGAGCAGTACTTC.

The genes are TRBV9 and TRBJ1-5, with 7 bases lining up with TRBD1. This CDR3 has 14 amino acids. V lost 3 bases and J lost 6; bases outside the gene matches: 6. The germline V gene encodes CDR1 SGDLS and CDR2 YYNGEE. The CDR3 region is CASSAGTVSQPQHF. CDR3 sequence (DNA): TGTGCCAGCAGCGCCGGGACAGTCAGTCAGCCCCAGCATTTT.

This clone came up a few times. The germline gene is not matched at one end of the junction; a read error may be the cause. DNA for the CDR3: TGTGCCAGCAGCCGAACTTATGAAAAACTGTTTTTT. This sequence encodes CASSRTYEKLFF. This rearrangement joins TRBV14 to TRBJ1-4; no clear D. The length of the CDR3 is 12 residues. Germline V gene data show CDR1 as SGHDN and CDR2 as FVKESK. Full variable domain (outside the CDR3, taken from reference TRBV14 and TRBJ1-4): EAGVTQFPSHSVIEKGQTVTLRCDPISGHDNLYWYRRVMGKEIKFLLHFVKESKQDESGMPNNRFLAERTGGTYSTLKVQPAELEDSGVYFCASSRTYEKLFFGSGTQLSVL.

Here the CDR3 DNA reads TGTGCCAGCAGTTTCCCGGGTGGCATGCGAGCCAACGTCCTGACTTTC. The encoded protein is CASSFPGGMRANVLTF. The chain combines TRBV28 with TRBJ2-6; D is ambiguous. V lost 3 bases, J lost 7 bases, and 16 bases lay in between. Germline loops: CDR1 MDHEN, CDR2 SYDVKM. The CDR3 has 16 amino acids.

This chain joins TRBV15 and TRBJ2-3; D may correspond to TRBD1 or TRBD2 (5 bases each). Between the trimmed V and J ends, which lost 5 bases and 2 bases, there was a span of 17 bases. The CDR3 has 16 residues. Germline loops: CDR1 LNHNV, CDR2 YYDKDF (reference sequence). The CDR3 coding sequence is TGTGCCACCAGCGGGAGACGGGACGGTTACACAGATACGCAGTATTTT. Its translation: CATSGRRDGYTDTQYF.

This chain connects TRBV4-3 to TRBJ2-6, with 8 bases lining up with TRBD1. V lost 4 bases and J lost 0; bases outside the gene matches: 11. This CDR3 is built from 19 residues. Germline V gene data show CDR1 as LGHNA and CDR2 as YSLEER. The CDR3 sequence is CASSRDVGDRYSGANVLTF. CDR3 coding DNA: TGCGCCAGCAGCCGAGATGTCGGGGACAGGTACTCTGGGGCCAACGTCCTGACTTTC.